This T cell receptor (beta chain) appears in the sequencing data of a study of blood T cell repertoires in COVID-19. Study in general: From the United States, Italy and Spain came samples of acute and convalescent COVID-19. PBMCs, B-cell-depleted T cells, or T cells provided the cDNA or gDNA that made up the material.

Authors' methods: Quantification of nucleated cells was approximated via reference gene primer amplification. TCRdb keeps only in-frame clones here, not all; method: immunoSEQ multiplex PCR. V, J and clone size reflect that table, while D and trimming were determined from the DNA. The sample lists 73,000 or so clones, 83% occurring once. The ends were cut back, 4 bases at V and 2 bases at J, with 14 bases in the middle. Per the germline V gene, CDR1 is LNHDA and CDR2 is SQIVND (reference sequence). The CDR3 is 15 residues long. The receptor was derived from a man aged 45-65 years with active COVID-19. Input material: peripheral blood. This sequence joins TRBV19 and TRBJ2-5; maybe TRBD1 (6 bases). In DNA form, the CDR3 reads TGTGCCAGTAGTACCCCCCACCAGGGGCAAGAGACCCAGTACTTC. It yields the protein CASSTPHQGQETQYF.